The 10 T cell receptor beta chains listed next were all sequenced from one sample in a study of blood T cell repertoires in COVID-19. Sequencing used immunoSEQ multiplex PCR; TCRdb keeps in-frame clones, though not all of them. The sample gives about 150,000 clones, 80% to 90% of which show up once; 2% to 3% is in the top ten. The sequenced sample was peripheral blood. These TCRs come from a woman aged 70 to 79 with acute or convalescent COVID-19.

J is TRBJ2-3 and V is TRBV5-1, with 9 bases identical to TRBD1. Losses at the gene ends were 4 bases for V and 5 bases for J; bases not matched to a gene: 5. The CDR3 extends over 14 amino acids. Germline V gene data show CDR1 as SGHRS and CDR2 as YFSETQ. CDR3 nucleotide sequence: TGCGCCAGCAGCCTCGGGACAGGGAAAGATACGCAGTATTTT. It is translated as CASSLGTGKDTQYF.

V usage is TRBV6-6 and J usage is TRBJ1-5; a weak D match, TRBD1 (5 bases). The V end lost 6 bases, the J end lost 2 bases, and 11 bases lay between the germline ends. The CDR3 contains 14 residues. Per germline, CDR1 MNHNY and CDR2 SVGAGI (reference sequence). DNA of the CDR3: TGTGCCAGCAGCCTCTGGGGGGGCAATCAGCCCCAGCATTTT. Translating it yields CASSLWGGNQPQHF.

The chain is built from TRBV28 and TRBJ2-2, with 11 bases identical to TRBD1. The V segment lost 5 bases and the J segment 4 bases; nucleotides outside the gene matches: 3. This CDR3 is built from 15 residues. Germline CDR1 reads MDHEN; CDR2 reads SYDVKM. CDR3 loop: CASSRTGGGTGELFF. The CDR3 DNA sequence: TGTGCCAGCAGTAGGACAGGGGGCGGCACCGGGGAGCTGTTTTTT. The full variable domain, with the rest looked up from reference TRBV28 and TRBJ2-2, is DVKVTQSSRYLVKRTGEKVFLECVQDMDHENMFWYRQDPGLGLRLIYFSYDVKMKEKGDIPEGYSVSREKKERFSLILESASTNQTSMYLCASSRTGGGTGELFFGEGSRLTVL.

The J gene is TRBJ1-3, the V gene TRBV15; 10 bases are a match to TRBD1. This CDR3 has 21 residues. V trimming: 3 bases; J trimming: 0 bases; junction bases outside the gene matches: 17. Germline V gene data show CDR1 as LNHNV and CDR2 as YYDKDF (reference sequence). As DNA, the CDR3 is TGTGCCACCAGCAGGGATTCCGGGACAGGGGCCGGGATGAGCTCTGGAAACACCATATATTTT. This codes for CATSRDSGTGAGMSSGNTIYF.

This chain links TRBV3-1 (or the pseudogene TRBV3-2) with TRBJ2-5, with 14 bases lining up with TRBD2. The CDR3 has 16 residues. The V gene's germline CDR1 is LGHDT and CDR2 YNNKEL (reference sequence). The V segment lost 4 bases and the J segment 2 bases; nucleotides outside the gene matches: 3. CDR3 amino acids: CASSPRLAGGQETQYF. The CDR3 DNA reads TGTGCCAGCAGCCCCAGACTAGCGGGGGGGCAAGAGACCCAGTACTTC.

The chain joins TRBV6-6 to TRBJ2-2, with 15 bases matching TRBD2. This CDR3 is 18 amino acids long. Germline lookup yields CDR1 MNHNY and CDR2 SVGAGI (reference sequence). The trim removed 5 bases at V and 0 bases at J, leaving 4 bases unmatched. The CDR3, as DNA: TGTGCCAGCAGTCACCGGACTAGCGGGGGGGCGAACACCGGGGAGCTGTTTTTT. It specifies CASSHRTSGGANTGELFF.

The chain carries TRBV3-1 (or the pseudogene TRBV3-2) and TRBJ2-7; perhaps TRBD2 as D (5 bases). Germline V lookup: CDR1 LGHDT, CDR2 YNNKEL (reference sequence). Deletions cut 1 base from V and 1 base from J, with 5 bases between. The CDR3 spans 13 residues. The CDR3 sequence: CASSQAGSYEQYF. CDR3 bases: TGTGCCAGCAGCCAAGCGGGGTCCTACGAGCAGTACTTC.

This clone was seen just once. The chain couples TRBV6-5 to TRBJ1-5; the D is unclear. CDR1 and CDR2 from the germline V gene are MNHEY and SVGAGI. V was clipped by 2 bases and J by 7 bases, with 6 bases between them. The CDR3 has 12 residues. CDR3 sequence (DNA): TGTGCCAGCAGTTACGGGCAGCAGCCCCAGCATTTT. This encodes CASSYGQQPQHF.

V gene TRBV5-1 combines with J gene TRBJ1-2; no clear D. The germline gives CDR1 SGHRS, CDR2 YFSETQ. V dropped 0 bases and J dropped 4 bases, with 16 bases sitting between them. This CDR3 contains 16 residues. CDR3 protein: CASSLARESFGYGYTF. Here the CDR3 DNA reads TGCGCCAGCAGCTTGGCAAGGGAGAGCTTTGGCTATGGCTACACCTTC.

This clone appeared a few times. This chain joins TRBV30 and TRBJ2-2; 11 bases match TRBD1. The CDR3 sequence is 15 residues long. Germline lookup yields CDR1 GTSNPN and CDR2 SVGIG (reference sequence). The V gene end was trimmed by 2 bases and the J gene end by 5 bases; junction bases not matched to a gene: 4. CDR3 coding DNA: TGTGCCTGGAGTACGGACAGGGGGCGGACCGGGGAGCTGTTTTTT. This sequence encodes CAWSTDRGRTGELFF.